This T cell receptor beta chain originates from a study of response to subunit inactivated influenza vaccine. Whole-study findings and limits: Few new T cells, the authors suggested, are recruited by each seasonal influenza vaccination.

The germline V gene has CDR1 DFQATT and CDR2 SNEGSKA (reference sequence). Trimming took 4 bases from V and 4 from J; bases not matched to a gene: 4. CDR3 length equals 13 residues. As to this clonotype: Antigen: not known.

TCRdb re-derived calls from the RT-PCR reads in MiXCR, one entry per CDR3 protein. The sample yields about 520,000 distinct CDR3 sequences, about 7.2% seen once. The input for sequencing was PBMCs from blood, taken about 23 months after vaccination. V is TRBV20-1 and J is TRBJ1-5; 7 bases are a match to TRBD1. This receptor was identified in a man between 50 and 69 years old who received an inactivated influenza vaccine. This chain's CDR3 is CSAIGTVNQPQHF. CDR3 nucleotide sequence: TGCAGTGCTATCGGGACAGTAAATCAGCCCCAGCATTTT.